This entry concerns a single TCR beta chain. Its antigen is not identified. For CDR3 and TCR beta VDJ profiling, genomic DNA was the template used. TCRdb re-derived calls from the reads in MiXCR, one entry per CDR3 protein. The repertoire holds roughly 200,000 distinct CDR3 sequences, with more than 60% as singletons. The source of the sample is a study of CD8+CD57+ T cells in acquired aplastic anemia. Study-level information: Each DNA sample taken from sorted CD4+ and CD8+ cells came to approximately 3 ug on average. Overall study findings and caveats: Overlap between patients and controls comprised 25 to 30 CD8+ CDR3 sequences.

Patients picked for sequencing had shown CD8+CD57+ cell expansion detected by flow cytometry. A severe acquired aplastic anemia diagnosis applied to all patients. CDR1 and CDR2 from the germline V gene are KGHDR and SFDVKD. This CDR3 region has 14 residues. Between the trimmed V and J ends, which lost 6 bases and 0 bases, there was a span of 8 bases. Sequencing used sorted CD4+, CD8+, or CD8+CD57+ T cells (not recorded which) from PBMCs. J is TRBJ2-1 and V is TRBV24-1, with D possibly being TRBD1 or TRBD2 (5 bases each). This TCR derives from a human donor with aplastic anemia. The CDR3 loop reads CATSHGGSYNEQFF. The CDR3 region has the DNA TGTGCCACCAGTCATGGGGGCTCCTACAATGAGCAGTTCTTC.